This TCR beta chain was sequenced for a study of blood T cells in healthy people across ages. Sample-barcoded 5' priming and a J-beta primer mix drove a second PCR of roughly 7 to 11 cycles. TCRdb reprocessed the 5' RACE reads with MiXCR, giving one entry per CDR3 protein. Here the sample spans about 570,000 distinct CDR3 sequences, 27% being singletons. The V and J ends lost 2 bases and 6 bases respectively, with 18 bases between them. The germline V gene has CDR1 MNHNY and CDR2 SVGAGI (reference sequence). There are 16 residues in the CDR3. For this clonotype: Antigen specificity is unknown.

Study observations and caveats: A roughly linear fall in TCR beta diversity per million T cells was seen with increasing age.

The rearrangement links TRBV6-6 to TRBJ2-3; D is uncertain. Sequencing was done on a sample of blood. This TCR was recovered from a woman in her sixties or seventies in good health. CDR3 loop: CASSYAKLTLGDTQYF. CDR3 sequence (DNA): TGTGCCAGCAGTTACGCCAAATTAACCCTCGGGGATACGCAGTATTTT.